This TCR beta chain is from a study of T cells in Graves' hyperthyroidism and ophthalmopathy. Remarks on this clonotype: Its antigen is not identified. At one end the junction does not follow the germline gene, possibly because of a read error.

Germline-derived CDR1 and CDR2 are SQVTM and ANQGSEA. CDR3 length: 18 amino acids. Hyperthyroidism was newly diagnosed in patients aged 18 to 65 (duration under 2 months). Patients were excluded for uncontrolled infection, other autoimmune disease, pregnancy or lactation. Diagnoses used clinical symptoms, serum thyroxine and TRAb, thyroid ultrasound and orbital computed tomography. TCR beta CDR3 regions were amplified from RNA transcripts. During a first-round RT-PCR of the TCR CDR3, the HTBI primer set was used. MiXCR, run by TCRdb on the multiplex PCR reads, gives a single entry per CDR3 protein. The sample carries some 800,000 distinct CDR3 sequences, 38% recorded once. Whole-study findings and limits: Classification by a 13 V-J model distinguished ophthalmopathy from stable hyperthyroidism.

The genes are TRBV29-1 and TRBJ1-1; D remains ambiguous. The receptor was isolated from a man between 18 and 35 years old with Graves' hyperthyroidism. Input material: blood. CDR3 DNA: TGCAGCGTTGAAGATGTCAGCAGTACCTACTCGGTGAACACTGAAGCTTTGTTT. It yields the protein CSVEDVSSTYSVNTEALF.